These 18 T cell receptor beta chains came from one sample sequenced in a study of control samples from healthy donors and cancer patients. The table came from immunoSEQ multiplex PCR; TCRdb's copy has only in-frame clones and leaves some out. Here the sample spans 130,000 to 150,000 clones, roughly nine tenths being singletons. The sequenced sample was blood. Receptor source: a woman under 40 in good health.

This chain uses TRBV12-3 or TRBV12-4 with TRBJ1-5, with no clear D. The CDR3 covers 13 residues. Trimming cost V 3 bases and J 5 bases, with 8 bases left between them. CDR3 in DNA: TGTGCCAGCAGTTTGGGGAGACATCAGCCCCAGCATTTT. Its translation is CASSLGRHQPQHF.

J is TRBJ2-7 and V is TRBV10-3; TRBD2 matches 8 bases. The V and J ends lost 4 bases and 6 bases, in that order; junction bases with no gene match: 5. CDR3 length: 13 amino acids. Per germline, CDR1 ENHRY and CDR2 SYGVKD. CDR3 in DNA: TGTGCCATCAGTGGGGGAAGCGGGGGCGAGCAGTACTTC. Translation gives CAISGGSGGEQYF.

The chain couples TRBV28 to TRBJ1-2; D is uncertain. V dropped 5 bases and J dropped 8 bases, with 18 bases sitting between them. In germline, CDR1 is MDHEN, CDR2 SYDVKM. There are 14 residues in the CDR3. CDR3 amino acids: CASSTSGVLKGYTF. CDR3 DNA sequence: TGTGCCAGCAGTACTTCTGGAGTTCTTAAAGGCTACACCTTC.

The J gene is TRBJ1-4, the V gene TRBV9; D not certain. The V end lost 0 bases, the J end lost 7 bases, and 13 bases lay between the germline ends. The CDR3 has 15 amino acids. Germline CDR1 SGDLS, CDR2 YYNGEE. As DNA, the CDR3 is TGTGCCAGCAGCGTAGGCAGGCCCGAGGTTGAAAAACTGTTTTTT. Protein product: CASSVGRPEVEKLFF.

This chain joins TRBV29-1 and TRBJ2-7; a possible D gene is TRBD2 (6 bases). Per the germline V gene, CDR1 is SQVTM and CDR2 is ANQGSEA. Trimming left V 6 bases short and J 5 bases short, with 17 bases between. This CDR3 region has 13 residues. The CDR3, as DNA: TGCAGCGTCGACAAAGGAGGGAGCCACGAGCAGTACTTC. This encodes CSVDKGGSHEQYF.

The chain is built from TRBV2 and TRBJ2-1; D not resolved. In germline, CDR1 is SNHLY, CDR2 FYNNEI. The V end lost 7 bases, the J end lost 3 bases, and 10 bases lay between the germline ends. This CDR3 is 13 amino acids long. This chain's CDR3 is CASTRENYNEQFF. The CDR3 bases are TGTGCCAGCACACGAGAAAACTACAATGAGCAGTTCTTC.

The chain is built from TRBV28 and TRBJ1-2; D perhaps matches TRBD1 (5 bases). The CDR3 sequence is 14 residues long. Germline V gene data show CDR1 as MDHEN and CDR2 as SYDVKM. Trimming removed 5 bases at V and 1 base at J, with 11 bases between. The DNA for the CDR3 is TGTGCCAGCAGTCCGACGGGGGTTAACTATGGCTACACCTTC. Its translation is CASSPTGVNYGYTF.

The chain links TRBV30 to TRBJ2-5; 14 positions agree with TRBD2. The CDR3 covers 14 residues. The J segment lost 11 bases and the V segment lost 2 bases, leaving 7 bases of the junction unmatched. CDR1 is GTSNPN and CDR2 is SVGIG in the germline V gene (reference sequence). The CDR3 DNA reads TGTGCCTGGAGTAGGGGGACTAGCGGGAGAAGGCAGTACTTC. Protein sequence: CAWSRGTSGRRQYF. Drawing the rest from reference TRBV30 and TRBJ2-5, the complete variable domain is SQTIHQWPATLVQPVGSPLSLECTVEGTSNPNLYWYRQAAGRGLQLLFYSVGIGQISSEVPQNLSASRPQDRQFILSSKKLLLSDSGFYLCAWSRGTSGRRQYFGPGTRLLVL.

This sequence joins TRBV13 and TRBJ2-7, with TRBD1 identical over 8 bases. Germline CDR1 PRHDT, CDR2 FYEKMQ (reference sequence). Unmatched junction bases numbered 4, after V lost 3 bases and J lost 0 bases. The CDR3 sequence is 15 residues long. CDR3 bases: TGTGCCAGCAGCTTCGGGACAGGCGACTCCTACGAGCAGTACTTC. Encoded protein: CASSFGTGDSYEQYF.

V is TRBV3-1 (or the pseudogene TRBV3-2) and J is TRBJ2-1; 13 nucleotides line up with TRBD2. With 2 bases clipped from V and 8 bases from J, the junction kept 6 bases outside the gene matches. The CDR3 runs 16 residues. In germline, CDR1 is LGHDT, CDR2 YNNKEL (reference sequence). The CDR3 DNA reads as TGTGCCAGCAGCCAAAGTCCCGGACTAGCGGGAGATGAGCAGTTCTTC. This encodes CASSQSPGLAGDEQFF.

The genes are TRBV28 and TRBJ1-4, with 11 bases identical to TRBD1. Germline values: CDR1 MDHEN, CDR2 SYDVKM. The CDR3 has 15 amino acids. V lost 7 bases and J lost 8; bases outside the gene matches: 9. CDR3: CASMGPDRGQEKLFF. Written as DNA, the CDR3 is TGTGCCAGCATGGGCCCGGACAGGGGGCAAGAAAAACTGTTTTTT. Complete variable domain (other parts from reference TRBV28 and TRBJ1-4): DVKVTQSSRYLVKRTGEKVFLECVQDMDHENMFWYRQDPGLGLRLIYFSYDVKMKEKGDIPEGYSVSREKKERFSLILESASTNQTSMYLCASMGPDRGQEKLFFGSGTQLSVL.

This rearrangement joins TRBV21-1 to TRBJ1-3. TRBV21-1 is assigned pseudogene status. The CDR3 consists of 19 residues. CDR3 in DNA: TGTGCCAGCAGCAAAGATCTGGTTAGCTACAACCGTTCTGGAAACACCATATATTTT. Its translation is CASSKDLVSYNRSGNTIYF.

This clone was counted a single time. This chain joins TRBV4-1 and TRBJ1-3; 7 bases fit TRBD1. The CDR3 covers 18 residues. The J segment lost 2 bases and the V segment lost 3 bases, leaving 13 bases of the junction unmatched. Germline-derived CDR1 and CDR2 are MGHRA and YSYEKL. The CDR3 here is CASSQTPTGRPPGNTIYF. DNA of the CDR3: TGCGCCAGCAGCCAGACCCCGACAGGGAGGCCTCCTGGAAACACCATATATTTT.

V gene TRBV30 combines with J gene TRBJ1-4; 7 bases align to TRBD1. Trimming cost V 5 bases and J 8 bases; bases outside gene matches: 8. CDR1 is GTSNPN, CDR2 SVGIG, per germline (reference sequence). The CDR3 has 13 residues. Written as DNA, the CDR3 is TGTGCCTGGGGAACAGGGGTTGGGGAAAAACTGTTTTTT. As protein: CAWGTGVGEKLFF.

The chain joins TRBV12-3 or TRBV12-4 to TRBJ1-2; no firm D call. The CDR3 loop spans 11 amino acids. Trimming removed 1 base at V and 8 bases at J, with 5 bases between. CDR3 bases: TGTGCCAGCAGTTTAGGAGAAGGCTACACCTTC. Encoded protein: CASSLGEGYTF.

There are a few counts of this clone. V gene TRBV30 combines with J gene TRBJ1-1; D gene uncertain. Trimming removed 0 bases from V and 6 bases from J, with 17 bases in between. Germline V gene data show CDR1 as GTSNPN and CDR2 as SVGIG (reference sequence). This CDR3 is built from 15 residues. The CDR3 spells CAWSVRGMAGAEAFF. The CDR3 DNA follows: TGTGCCTGGAGTGTACGGGGTATGGCTGGGGCTGAAGCTTTCTTT.

Points on this clone: Mismatch with germline at one junction end may stem from a read error. CDR3 region: CAWTPGAGGTNTQYF. CDR3 in DNA: TGTGCCTGGACACCTGGGGCCGGGGGCACAAATACGCAGTATTTT. The chain combines TRBV30 with TRBJ2-3, with D perhaps assigned TRBD1 or TRBD2 (6 bases each). The CDR3 is 15 residues long. Germline lookup yields CDR1 GTSNPN and CDR2 SVGIG (reference sequence).

The rearrangement joins TRBV3-1 (or the pseudogene TRBV3-2) to TRBJ1-5; TRBD1 matches at 9 bases. Per the germline V gene, CDR1 is LGHDT and CDR2 is YNNKEL (reference sequence). The CDR3 sequence is 14 residues long. After removal of 4 bases from V and 4 bases from J, the junction contained 2 bases not matched to a gene. The CDR3 sequence is CASSLDRGNQPQHF. The CDR3 DNA sequence: TGTGCCAGCAGCCTAGACAGGGGGAATCAGCCCCAGCATTTT.